This T cell receptor beta chain was observed in a study of blood T cell repertoires in COVID-19. Study details: PBMCs, B-cell-depleted T cells, or T cells provided the cDNA or gDNA that made up the material.

The Seattle patients, enrolled during active infection, were followed longitudinally. CDR1 is LNHDA and CDR2 is SQIVND in the germline V gene (reference sequence). V dropped 3 bases and J dropped 1; count of bases not matched to a gene: 4. This CDR3 has 15 residues. Some clones are missing from TCRdb's copy, which holds only in-frame ones; the method was immunoSEQ multiplex PCR. The table shows some 400,000 clones, with 80% to 90% occurring only once. The rearrangement links TRBV19 to TRBJ2-7; 9 nucleotides align to TRBD1. Sequencing used peripheral blood. This TCR was recovered from an older woman with COVID-19, enrolled during active disease. The DNA of the CDR3 is TGTGCCAGTAGTATCGGACAGGGGTCGTCCTACGAGCAGTACTTC. As protein: CASSIGQGSSYEQYF.